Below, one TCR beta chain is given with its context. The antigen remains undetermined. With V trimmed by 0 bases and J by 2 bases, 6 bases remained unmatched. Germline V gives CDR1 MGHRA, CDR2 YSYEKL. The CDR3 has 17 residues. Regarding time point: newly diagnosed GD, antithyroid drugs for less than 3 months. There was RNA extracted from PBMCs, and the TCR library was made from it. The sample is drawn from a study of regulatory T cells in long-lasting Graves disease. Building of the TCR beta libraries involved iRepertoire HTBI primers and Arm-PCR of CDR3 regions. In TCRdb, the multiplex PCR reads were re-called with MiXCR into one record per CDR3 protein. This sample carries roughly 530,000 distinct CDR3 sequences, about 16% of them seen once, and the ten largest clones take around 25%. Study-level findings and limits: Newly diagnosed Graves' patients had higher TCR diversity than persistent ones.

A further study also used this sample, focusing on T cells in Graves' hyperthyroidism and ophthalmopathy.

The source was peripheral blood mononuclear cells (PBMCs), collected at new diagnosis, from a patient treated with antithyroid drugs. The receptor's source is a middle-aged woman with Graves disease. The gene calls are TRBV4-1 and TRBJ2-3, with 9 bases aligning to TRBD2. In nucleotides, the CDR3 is TGCGCCAGCAGCCAAGAGAGCCGCGGGGGGGTCACAGATACGCAGTATTTT. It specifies CASSQESRGGVTDTQYF.